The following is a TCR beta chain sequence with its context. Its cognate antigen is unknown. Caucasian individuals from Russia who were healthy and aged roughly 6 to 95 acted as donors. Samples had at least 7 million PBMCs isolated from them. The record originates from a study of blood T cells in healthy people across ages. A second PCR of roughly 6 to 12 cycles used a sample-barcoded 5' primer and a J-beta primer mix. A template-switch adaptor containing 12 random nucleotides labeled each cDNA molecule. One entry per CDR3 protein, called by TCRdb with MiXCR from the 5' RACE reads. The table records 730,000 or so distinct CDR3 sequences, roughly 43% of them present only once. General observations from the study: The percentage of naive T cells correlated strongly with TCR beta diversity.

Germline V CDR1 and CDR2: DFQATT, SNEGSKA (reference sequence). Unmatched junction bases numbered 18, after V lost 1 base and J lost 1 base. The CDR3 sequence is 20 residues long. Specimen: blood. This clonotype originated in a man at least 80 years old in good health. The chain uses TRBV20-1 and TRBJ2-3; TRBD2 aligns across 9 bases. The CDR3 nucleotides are TGCAGTGCTAGAGGTCCGGGACTAGCAACTGGTGTCTATGGCACAGATACGCAGTATTTT. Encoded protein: CSARGPGLATGVYGTDTQYF.